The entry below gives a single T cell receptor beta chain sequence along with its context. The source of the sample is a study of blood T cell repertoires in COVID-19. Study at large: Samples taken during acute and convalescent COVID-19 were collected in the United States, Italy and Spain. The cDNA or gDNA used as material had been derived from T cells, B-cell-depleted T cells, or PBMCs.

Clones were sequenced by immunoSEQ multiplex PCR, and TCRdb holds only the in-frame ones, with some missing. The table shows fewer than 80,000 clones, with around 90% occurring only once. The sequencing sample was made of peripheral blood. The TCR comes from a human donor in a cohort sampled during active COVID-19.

CDR3 sequence: CASSPTPGLAGVSSYNEQFF. CDR3 DNA sequence: TGTGCCAGCAGCCCAACGCCGGGACTAGCGGGAGTAAGCTCCTACAATGAGCAGTTCTTC. The rearrangement links TRBV6-2 or TRBV6-3 to TRBJ2-1; 14 bases line up with TRBD2. CDR3 length equals 20 residues. CDR1 and CDR2 (germline): MNHEY, SVGEGT. J lost 0 bases, V lost 6 bases, and 13 bases had no gene match.